Listed below are T cell receptor beta chains from one sample, sequenced in a study of CD8 T cells in Susac syndrome. One entry per CDR3 protein, called by TCRdb with MiXCR from the immunoSEQ multiplex PCR reads. Among about 300,000 distinct CDR3 sequences, over 75% were seen once, and the ten largest hold 0.2% to 0.25%. Sample: CD8+ T cells from PBMCs. The receptors originated from a human donor with multiple sclerosis. Each CDR3 is given with its conserved first and last residue. The D gene is left open where the match is weak. A clone size is listed for some rows: how often the clone was seen (once, few, many), or a class if it is expanded.

abundance,d_gene,v_gene,j_gene,CDR3nt,CDR3aa
.,TRBD1,TRBV7-2,TRBJ2-7,TGTGCCAGCAGCTTGGACAGGGTCAAGACGTCCTACGAGCAGTACTTC,CASSLDRVKTSYEQYF
.,TRBD1,TRBV18,TRBJ1-2,TGTGCCAGCTCACCACCGAGGGGGACAGGGGATAACCTTGGCTACACCTTC,CASSPPRGTGDNLGYTF
.,.,TRBV28,TRBJ1-5,TGTGCCAGCAGAACAGGGTATAGTAGTCAGCCCCAGCATTTT,CASRTGYSSQPQHF
.,.,TRBV19,TRBJ2-5,TGTGCCACCTCCCGGGACGAGAAGACCCAGTACTTC,CATSRDEKTQYF
.,.,TRBV6-5,TRBJ1-1,TGTGCCAGCAGTTACCCGGGGGCGGCGAACACTGAAGCTTTCTTT,CASSYPGAANTEAFF
.,TRBD1,TRBV5-1,TRBJ1-1,TGCGCCAGCAGCTTGGCGCAGGGGGGTAACACTGAAGCTTTCTTT,CASSLAQGGNTEAFF
.,TRBD2,TRBV6-5,TRBJ2-3,TGTGCCAGCAGTTCCGCGGGACTAGCGTTAGGTACAGATACGCAGTATTTT,CASSSAGLALGTDTQYF
.,TRBD1,TRBV6-5,TRBJ1-1,TGTGCCAGCACCCCGGGGACAGACACTGAAGCTTTCTTT,CASTPGTDTEAFF
.,.,TRBV7-8,TRBJ1-5,TGTGCCAGCAGCCGGGGCCAGGCCGATCAGCCCCAGCATTTT,CASSRGQADQPQHF
.,.,TRBV20-1,TRBJ1-6,TGCAGTGCTAGAGAGGGGACATTCAATAATTCACCCCTCCACTTT,CSAREGTFNNSPLHF
.,TRBD2,TRBV27,TRBJ2-7,TGTGCCAGCAAGACGGGACTAGCGGTAACCTACGAGCAGTACTTC,CASKTGLAVTYEQYF
.,.,TRBV14,TRBJ1-2,TGTGCCAGCAGCCTTAACACCCCAGGGTACGGTGGCTACACCTTC,CASSLNTPGYGGYTF
.,.,TRBV11-2,TRBJ2-1,TGTGCCAGCAGCTTAGATCAGGGTAGTTACGGTGAGCAGTTCTTC,CASSLDQGSYGEQFF
.,.,TRBV9,TRBJ2-5,TGTGCCAGCAGCGTAGGGGTCTATTCAACGAAAGAGACCCAGTACTTC,CASSVGVYSTKETQYF
.,.,TRBV7-9,TRBJ1-3,TGTGCCAGCAGGGAGAAACAGGGTAGTGGAAACACCATATATTTT,CASREKQGSGNTIYF
.,TRBD2,TRBV20-1,TRBJ2-7,TGCAGTTCCATAGCGGGAGACCACGAGCAGTACTTC,CSSIAGDHEQYF
.,.,TRBV11-2,TRBJ2-7,TGTGCCAGCTCAGGGGTAGGGGACTACGAGCAGTACTTC,CASSGVGDYEQYF
.,.,TRBV6-5,TRBJ2-7,TGTGCCAGCAGCGATGGACTCTCCCAGCAGTACTTC,CASSDGLSQQYF
.,TRBD2,TRBV4-1,TRBJ2-1,TGCGCCAGCAGCCAAGGGGGATTCTTAGCGGGAGTTGCCGGCAATGAGCAGTTCTTC,CASSQGGFLAGVAGNEQFF
.,TRBD2,TRBV29-1,TRBJ2-1,TGCAGCGTTGTGGGGGAGGGCCCCAATGAGCAGTTCTTC,CSVVGEGPNEQFF
once,.,TRBV6-2/TRBV6-3,TRBJ2-6,TGTGCCAGCAGGGGGATCTCTGGGGCCAACGTCCTGACTTTC,CASRGISGANVLTF
.,.,TRBV6-5,TRBJ1-5,TGTGCCAGCAGTTACGACAGCAGTACCTATAGCAATCAGCCCCAGCATTTT,CASSYDSSTYSNQPQHF
few,.,TRBV28,TRBJ2-1,TGTGCCAGCACCTTAGTCCTCAGGGGGGCCGATGACAATGAGCAGTTCTTC,CASTLVLRGADDNEQFF
.,TRBD2,TRBV10-1,TRBJ2-1,TGCGCCAGCAGTGACCAGCGGGAGGTAGCCTCCTACAATGAGCAGTTCTTC,CASSDQREVASYNEQFF
.,.,TRBV29-1,TRBJ1-1,TGCAGCGTCCCTACTGGAGGAGTAGGTTTCTTT,CSVPTGGVGFF
.,TRBD2,TRBV6-5,TRBJ2-2,TGTGCCAGCAGTTGGGACGGGAGGGCCCTTTTTTTAGCCGGGGAGCTGTTTTTT,CASSWDGRALFLAGELFF
.,.,TRBV19,TRBJ2-7,TGTGCCAGTAGTATGCAGGGCGCCTACGAGCAGTACTTC,CASSMQGAYEQYF
.,.,TRBV28,TRBJ2-1,TGTGCCAGCATCGAGACAGGTTTCGGGAATGAGCAGTTCTTC,CASIETGFGNEQFF
.,TRBD2,TRBV12-3/TRBV12-4,TRBJ2-1,TGTGCCAGCAGTTTAGGGGGACTAACTTACAATGAGCAGTTCTTC,CASSLGGLTYNEQFF
.,.,TRBV13,TRBJ2-7,TGTGCCAGCAGCTCCCAGCTCTCCTCCTACTACGAGCAGTACTTC,CASSSQLSSYYEQYF
.,TRBD1,TRBV10-1,TRBJ2-7,TGCGCCAGCAGTGAGTTATTGGGACAGGGTCCCTACGAGCAGTACTTC,CASSELLGQGPYEQYF
.,.,TRBV5-6,TRBJ2-1,TGTGCCAGCACCACGCCCAACAGGGACGATGAGCAGTTCTTC,CASTTPNRDDEQFF
.,.,TRBV27,TRBJ1-2,TGTGCCAGCAGTTTACGCCGGACGGCCGGGCTCTATGGCTACACCTTC,CASSLRRTAGLYGYTF
.,.,TRBV5-1,TRBJ1-3,TGCGCCAGCAGCTTGGTCGGCCCATACGGCGGGAACACCATATATTTT,CASSLVGPYGGNTIYF
.,TRBD1,TRBV9,TRBJ1-1,TGTGCCAGCGGACAGGGCTTGAACACTGAAGCTTTCTTT,CASGQGLNTEAFF
.,.,TRBV30,TRBJ1-1,TGTGCCTGGAGTGCGCATAATGAAGCTTTCTTT,CAWSAHNEAFF
.,TRBD2,TRBV5-1,TRBJ2-1,TGCGCCAGCAGCTTGGGAGCGGGAGGCTACCATGAGCAGTTCTTC,CASSLGAGGYHEQFF
.,.,TRBV6-2/TRBV6-3,TRBJ1-1,TGTGCCAGCCGAAGTCCGTCGGGCAGGGGACTGAACACTGAAGCTTTCTTT,CASRSPSGRGLNTEAFF
.,.,TRBV4-1,TRBJ1-1,TGCGCCAGCAGCCCCCTGGAGATTTCCATGGACACTGAAGCTCTCTTT,CASSPLEISMDTEALF
few,TRBD1,TRBV7-9,TRBJ1-4,TGTGCCAGCAGCCCACAGATTGGACAGGGTAGGGAAAAACTGTTTTTT,CASSPQIGQGREKLFF
.,TRBD1,TRBV4-3,TRBJ1-3,TGCGCCAGCAGCCAATCCCAGGGGGCGCGTTCTGGAAACACCATATATTTT,CASSQSQGARSGNTIYF
.,.,TRBV6-4,TRBJ2-1,TGTGCCAGCAGTGTAGGGTGGAACAATGAGCAGTTCTTC,CASSVGWNNEQFF
.,.,TRBV28,TRBJ2-3,TGTGCCAGCAGAGAGTTATCGGACAGAGCCACAGATACGCAGTATTTT,CASRELSDRATDTQYF
.,.,TRBV15,TRBJ2-2,TGTGCCACCAGCAGGGACAGCCCGAACACCGGGGAGCTGTTTTTT,CATSRDSPNTGELFF
once,.,TRBV15,TRBJ2-6,TGTGCCACCAGCAGACAAAGGGGGTCTGGGGCCAACGTCCTGACTTTC,CATSRQRGSGANVLTF
once,.,TRBV6-5,TRBJ1-1,TGTGCCAGCACGGGGGGACTTGAAGCTTTCTTT,CASTGGLEAFF
.,.,TRBV4-3,TRBJ2-7,TGCGCCAGCAGCCCTAAATGGGAGTCCCCCTACGAGCAGTACTTC,CASSPKWESPYEQYF